The 20 T cell receptor beta chains reported below all come from one sample, sequenced in a study of cytomegalovirus exposure and HLA in healthy donors. In the PCR, 60 Vbeta and 13 Jbeta primers were used. Clones were read by immunoSEQ multiplex PCR, and TCRdb kept only the in-frame ones, dropping some. The repertoire holds 100,000 to 150,000 clones, with around 80% as singletons. The source material was PBMCs. The receptors originated from a man younger than 45 in good health and CMV-seropositive.

The V call is TRBV29-1, the J call TRBJ1-2; 7 nucleotides match TRBD1. CDR1 is SQVTM and CDR2 is ANQGSEA in the germline V gene. The length of the CDR3 is 13 residues. V lost 2 bases and J lost 4; bases outside the gene matches: 4. The CDR3 DNA reads as TGCAGCGTTGAAACAGGGACAGTCTATGGCTACACCTTC. Its protein is CSVETGTVYGYTF.

The CDR3 coding sequence is TGTGCCAGCAGTCCGGCGCAGGGGGGTGAAAAACTGTTTTTT. Its translation: CASSPAQGGEKLFF. The V and J genes are TRBV6-5 and TRBJ1-4; 7 positions agree with TRBD1. The CDR3 is made up of 14 amino acids. V lost 5 bases and J lost 7; bases outside the gene matches: 7. Germline V gene sequence: CDR1 MNHEY, CDR2 SVGAGI.

This chain joins TRBV19 and TRBJ1-4; 8 bases agree with TRBD1. This CDR3 is built from 14 residues. Germline CDR1 LNHDA, CDR2 SQIVND (reference sequence). V lost 7 bases to trimming and J lost 10 bases; unmatched junction nucleotides: 11. The CDR3 DNA reads as TGTGCCAGTATGTCCGGACAGGGATGGGGAAAACTGTTTTTT. It translates to CASMSGQGWGKLFF.

This rearrangement joins TRBV5-1 to TRBJ2-5; D not certain. Germline V gene data show CDR1 as SGHRS and CDR2 as YFSETQ. V lost 4 bases and J 1 base, leaving 8 bases between the germline ends. The CDR3 spans 13 residues. The CDR3 loop reads CASSLDGQETQYF. CDR3 bases: TGCGCCAGCAGCCTGGACGGCCAAGAGACCCAGTACTTC.

This chain connects TRBV7-2 to TRBJ1-2; D is unresolved. Germline V gives CDR1 SGHTA, CDR2 FQGNSA. V shed 0 bases and J shed 1 base, with 12 bases lying between them. There are 16 residues in the CDR3. Written as DNA, the CDR3 is TGTGCCAGCAGCTTAGCTTGGCGGGGTAATAACTATGGCTACACCTTC. Translating gives CASSLAWRGNNYGYTF.

The chain uses TRBV27 and TRBJ2-6, with D possibly TRBD1 on 6 matching bases. V was cut by 6 bases and J by 0 bases, with 12 bases left in between. This CDR3 has 16 residues. Looked up from germline, CDR1 is MNHEY and CDR2 is SMNVEV (reference sequence). CDR3 bases: TGTGCCAGCAGACGATCAGGGGACTCTGGGGCCAACGTCCTGACTTTC. Protein sequence: CASRRSGDSGANVLTF.

The count of this clone is one. V and J are TRBV27 and TRBJ2-7; D may be TRBD1 (5 bases). V gave up 4 bases and J gave up 3 bases, with 16 bases separating them. The CDR3 runs to 15 residues. Per germline, CDR1 MNHEY and CDR2 SMNVEV (reference sequence). The CDR3 DNA sequence: TGTGCCAGCAGTTCCCAGACAGATTTAAGCTACGAGCAGTACTTC. Translation: CASSSQTDLSYEQYF.

V usage is TRBV5-1 and J usage is TRBJ2-7, with D possibly TRBD2 on 6 matching bases. The CDR3 loop spans 14 amino acids. Germline values: CDR1 SGHRS, CDR2 YFSETQ. Between the trimmed V and J ends, which lost 0 bases and 5 bases, there was a span of 12 bases. In nucleotides, the CDR3 is TGCGCCAGCAGCTTGGCGGGAGCGAGGGACGAGCAGTACTTC. This gives the protein CASSLAGARDEQYF.

As regards this clone: Compared with germline, one end of the junction differs, possibly owing to a read error. The chain employs TRBV20-1 and TRBJ2-7; 7 bases are shared with TRBD2. This CDR3 comprises 11 residues. Germline V gene sequence: CDR1 DFQATT, CDR2 SNEGSKA (reference sequence). The CDR3 loop is CSAREGGSSHF. CDR3 sequence (DNA): TGCAGTGCTAGAGAGGGAGGGAGTTCACACTTC.

The gene calls are TRBV5-6 and TRBJ2-1; perhaps TRBD2 as D (6 bases). The CDR3 consists of 15 residues. V lost 2 bases to trimming and J lost 6 bases, with 15 bases between them. Germline V gene sequence: CDR1 SGHDT, CDR2 YYEEEE. In DNA form, the CDR3 reads TGTGCCAGCAGCTTCCCGGGACTCCCGGCCAATGAGCAGTTCTTC. The encoded protein is CASSFPGLPANEQFF.

This clone was picked up a small number of times. The V gene is TRBV28, the J gene TRBJ2-1; the match to TRBD2 covers 10 bases. The CDR3 has 14 residues. The ends lost 4 bases at V and 9 bases at J; junction bases unmatched: 6. CDR1 MDHEN and CDR2 SYDVKM come from the germline V gene. The DNA for the CDR3 is TGTGCCAGCAGTTCTAGCGGGAGTCTTTCTGAGCAGTTCTTC. Its protein product is CASSSSGSLSEQFF.

In this sample, this clone turned up a few times. The chain has TRBV7-2 and TRBJ2-1, with D maybe TRBD1 (5 bases). Germline values: CDR1 SGHTA, CDR2 FQGNSA. The CDR3 totals 13 residues. The V and J ends lost 1 base and 9 bases respectively, with 10 bases between them. Here the CDR3 reads CASSLEGLGEQFF. The CDR3 region has the DNA TGTGCCAGCAGCTTAGAGGGGTTGGGTGAGCAGTTCTTC.

The V and J genes are TRBV4-3 and TRBJ2-7; 9 positions agree with TRBD1. The CDR3 contains 15 residues. V lost 4 bases, J lost 2 bases, and 6 bases stayed unmatched. Per germline, CDR1 LGHNA and CDR2 YSLEER. CDR3 nucleotides: TGCGCCAGCAGCCCCTACAGGGGGCAGACCTACGAGCAGTACTTC. It yields the protein CASSPYRGQTYEQYF.

The J gene is TRBJ2-5, the V gene TRBV7-6; 9 positions agree with TRBD1. From germline, CDR1 is SGHVS and CDR2 FNYEAQ. There are 16 residues in the CDR3. V trimming: 4 bases; J trimming: 6 bases; junction bases outside the gene matches: 12. CDR3 sequence (DNA): TGTGCCAGCAGCTCGTCCGGGACAGGGTTTCGAAAGACCCAGTACTTC. It translates to CASSSSGTGFRKTQYF.

The chain has TRBV9 and TRBJ2-1; perhaps TRBD2 as D (5 bases). V gave up 0 bases and J gave up 4 bases, with 11 bases separating them. Germline-derived CDR1 and CDR2 are SGDLS and YYNGEE. The CDR3 consists of 15 residues. In DNA form, the CDR3 reads TGTGCCAGCAGCGTAGAGGGAGTGGGGTACAATGAGCAGTTCTTC. Its translation is CASSVEGVGYNEQFF.

This clone came up a few times. This chain joins TRBV4-3 and TRBJ2-7, with TRBD2 matching over 8 bases. Germline assignment: CDR1 LGHNA and CDR2 YSLEER. CDR3 length equals 17 residues. J lost 0 bases, V lost 4 bases, and 11 bases had no gene match. CDR3 residues: CASSPGFFSGNSYEQYF. The CDR3 DNA sequence: TGCGCCAGCAGCCCCGGGTTTTTTAGCGGGAACTCCTACGAGCAGTACTTC.

This clone came up once. This chain connects TRBV9 to TRBJ2-7, with TRBD2 matching 10 bases. This CDR3 comprises 15 residues. V was clipped by 4 bases and J by 5 bases; unmatched bases: 9. CDR1 is SGDLS, CDR2 YYNGEE, per germline. The CDR3 nucleotides are TGTGCCAGCAGCTTAAGAGCGGGAGGGCCTAACGAGCAGTACTTC. Amino acid sequence: CASSLRAGGPNEQYF.

The rearrangement uses TRBV6-5 and TRBJ2-1; the match to TRBD2 covers 7 bases. The CDR3 sequence is 15 residues long. CDR1 and CDR2 from the germline V gene are MNHEY and SVGAGI. V lost 5 bases, J lost 7 bases, and 11 bases stayed unmatched. The CDR3 here is CASSRRLANSNEQFF. The CDR3 DNA sequence: TGTGCCAGCAGTCGAAGACTAGCTAATAGTAATGAGCAGTTCTTC.

The chain combines TRBV6-5 with TRBJ1-1; a weak D match, TRBD1 (5 bases). CDR3 length: 13 residues. Germline V gene sequence: CDR1 MNHEY, CDR2 SVGAGI. V gave up 6 bases and J gave up 4 bases, with 12 bases separating them. CDR3 in amino acids: CASRRGGSTEAFF. The CDR3 DNA is TGTGCCAGCAGAAGGGGAGGGAGCACTGAAGCTTTCTTT.

This clone was seen just once. The CDR3 protein is CASSLVPINTEAFF. CDR3 nucleotides: TGTGCCAGCAGCTTAGTCCCAATCAACACTGAAGCTTTCTTT. V usage is TRBV7-2 and J usage is TRBJ1-1; D is unresolved. Trimming shortened V by 1 base and J by 2 bases, and 8 bases separated the two germline ends. This CDR3 region has 14 residues. The germline gives CDR1 SGHTA, CDR2 FQGNSA.